Listed here is a single T cell receptor (beta chain). What it recognizes is unknown. J was trimmed by 3 bases and V by 6 bases; bases with no gene match: 4. Looked up from germline, CDR1 is SQVTM and CDR2 is ANQGSEA. CDR3 size: 13 residues. The protocol was immunoSEQ multiplex PCR, while the TCRdb copy is restricted to in-frame clones and leaves out a portion. The sample lists 100,000 to 150,000 clones, just over 85% occurring once. The data belong to a study of T cell responses to AZD1222 COVID-19 vaccine. Overall study findings and caveats: Epitopes outside B.1.351 and B.1.1.7 mutated regions reportedly drew nearly half of spike TCRs. Spike-spanning, vaccine-associated CD4 TCRs were dominant at 160-218 and 743-854.

This sequence originates from an adult in good health. The chain uses TRBV29-1 and TRBJ2-7, with TRBD1 matching over 11 bases. Material: peripheral blood, obtained on day 0 of MenACWY control vaccination. CDR3 region: CSVMGTGGYEQYF. CDR3 coding DNA: TGCAGCGTGATGGGGACAGGGGGCTACGAGCAGTACTTC.